Described below is a single TCR beta chain sequence and its context. Authors' processing steps: Counts of nucleated cells, estimated from reference gene primer amplification, were obtained. Sequencing was performed with immunoSEQ multiplex PCR; in TCRdb, only in-frame clones are kept and a portion is missing. The DNA was the basis for D and trimming; V, J and clone size are from that table. The table includes roughly 250,000 clones, 80% to 85% detected once. This specimen belongs to a study of blood T cell repertoires in COVID-19. As for the study in general: Sample material is recorded as cDNA or gDNA derived from T cells, B-cell-depleted T cells, or PBMCs.

This CDR3 spans 13 amino acids. CDR1 is SGHTS and CDR2 is YDEGEE in the germline V gene. V was trimmed by 7 bases and J by 2 bases, leaving 13 bases between them. The chain links TRBV5-8 to TRBJ2-7; D is perhaps TRBD1 (5 bases). Material: peripheral blood. The sequence derives from a middle-aged woman who had recovered from COVID-19. In nucleotides, the CDR3 is TGTGCCAGCTCCCCTGACAGTACCTACGAGCAGTACTTC. Translating it yields CASSPDSTYEQYF.